These 26 T cell receptor beta chains originate from one sample sequenced in a study of CD8 T cells in Susac syndrome. The RNA input was roughly 0.5 to 1 ug, and it was reverse transcribed with random hexamers. Each CDR3 protein is one row after TCRdb ran MiXCR on the immunoSEQ multiplex PCR reads. The data show approximately 120,000 distinct CDR3 sequences, 80% to 95% seen once. The source material was CD8+ T cells from PBMCs. These receptors were collected from a human donor in good health.

This clonotype was observed a few times. V is TRBV7-2 and J is TRBJ2-7; possibly TRBD1 for D (5 bases). CDR3 length equals 14 residues. Looked up from germline, CDR1 is SGHTA and CDR2 is FQGNSA. V dropped 0 bases and J dropped 5 bases, with 11 bases sitting between them. CDR3 nucleotides: TGTGCCAGCAGCTTAGCGGCAGGGTTCGACGAGCAGTACTTC. Translation gives CASSLAAGFDEQYF.

The chain uses TRBV20-1 and TRBJ1-1; 7 bases agree with TRBD1. CDR3 length: 14 residues. Germline V gives CDR1 DFQATT, CDR2 SNEGSKA (reference sequence). The V segment lost 5 bases and the J segment 3 bases; nucleotides outside the gene matches: 9. The CDR3 DNA sequence: TGCAGTGCTCGGGCGGGGAGGGGGCACACTGAAGCTTTCTTT. The encoded protein is CSARAGRGHTEAFF.

The rearrangement uses TRBV20-1 and TRBJ2-7, with D perhaps matching TRBD2 (6 bases). Germline V gene sequence: CDR1 DFQATT, CDR2 SNEGSKA (reference sequence). V gave up 6 bases and J gave up 2 bases, with 23 bases separating them. The CDR3 is 16 amino acids. The CDR3 region has the DNA TGCAGTGCCCGACGAGGGGAACGGGAGAATCCCTACGAGCAGTACTTC. This encodes CSARRGERENPYEQYF.

The V gene is TRBV4-2, the J gene TRBJ1-5; 9 bases map to TRBD1. The CDR3 is 17 residues long. V shed 0 bases, J shed 1 base, and the junction held 4 bases outside the gene matches. In germline, CDR1 is LGHNA, CDR2 YNFKEQ. The CDR3 DNA reads TGTGCCAGCAGCCAAGATCTACAGGGGGCAAGCAATCAGCCCCAGCATTTT. Translated: CASSQDLQGASNQPQHF.

The chain couples TRBV2 to TRBJ1-1; D is perhaps TRBD1 (6 bases). Germline assignment: CDR1 SNHLY and CDR2 FYNNEI. The CDR3 runs 15 residues. V gave up 3 bases and J gave up 0 bases, with 11 bases separating them. The CDR3 protein is CASSDWGTLNTEAFF. As DNA, the CDR3 is TGTGCCAGCAGTGATTGGGGGACACTGAACACTGAAGCTTTCTTT.

The chain combines TRBV28 with TRBJ2-3, with a weak D call TRBD2 (6 bases). Deletions cut 5 bases from V and 1 base from J, with 16 bases between. CDR3 length: 16 residues. Germline V gene data show CDR1 as MDHEN and CDR2 as SYDVKM. CDR3 DNA sequence: TGTGCCAGCAGTCCGCAGGGACTCGTTGGCACAGATACGCAGTATTTT. Its protein product is CASSPQGLVGTDTQYF. The variable domain in full, completed from reference TRBV28 and TRBJ2-3, reads DVKVTQSSRYLVKRTGEKVFLECVQDMDHENMFWYRQDPGLGLRLIYFSYDVKMKEKGDIPEGYSVSREKKERFSLILESASTNQTSMYLCASSPQGLVGTDTQYFGPGTRLTVL.

The chain's CDR3 is CASRLGAGVQEQYF. The CDR3, as DNA: TGTGCCAGCAGACTTGGGGCGGGAGTTCAAGAGCAGTACTTC. V gene TRBV3-1 combines with J gene TRBJ2-7, with 7 bases aligning to TRBD2. CDR1 LGHDT and CDR2 YNNKEL come from the germline V gene (reference sequence). V was pared by 6 bases and J by 7 bases, with 12 bases of the junction left unmatched. The CDR3 has 14 amino acids.

The rearrangement links TRBV7-3 to TRBJ1-2; D may be TRBD1 (6 bases). This CDR3 comprises 15 residues. Germline CDR1 and CDR2: SGHTA and FQGTGA. V dropped 5 bases and J dropped 2 bases, with 15 bases sitting between them. The DNA for the CDR3 is TGTGCCAGCAGCCCGCAGGGGAGTGCCAACTATGGCTACACCTTC. This translates into CASSPQGSANYGYTF.

The count of this clonotype is one. This chain connects TRBV4-3 to TRBJ1-5; 7 bases are a match to TRBD1. V shed 0 bases, J shed 2 bases, and the junction held 1 base outside the gene matches. Per germline, CDR1 LGHNA and CDR2 YSLEER. The CDR3 sequence is 15 residues long. The CDR3 is CASSQDGQGNQPQHF. The CDR3 DNA reads as TGCGCCAGCAGCCAAGATGGACAGGGCAATCAGCCCCAGCATTTT.

This sequence joins TRBV27 and TRBJ2-2; TRBD1 agrees at 9 bases. This CDR3 is built from 17 residues. Trimming cost V 0 bases and J 5 bases; bases outside gene matches: 7. Germline V gives CDR1 MNHEY, CDR2 SMNVEV (reference sequence). Here the CDR3 reads CASSLSSTGGRTGELFF. For the CDR3, the DNA is TGTGCCAGCAGTTTATCCAGTACAGGGGGCCGGACCGGGGAGCTGTTTTTT.

This sequence joins TRBV7-9 and TRBJ2-7, with 7 bases identical to TRBD1. The ends lost 0 bases at V and 3 bases at J; junction bases unmatched: 5. This CDR3 has 15 amino acids. The germline gives CDR1 SEHNR, CDR2 FQNEAQ (reference sequence). The chain's CDR3 is CASSLALDRDYEQYF. The CDR3 region has the DNA TGTGCCAGCAGCTTAGCCTTAGACAGGGACTACGAGCAGTACTTC.

The chain couples TRBV18 to TRBJ2-7; the D gene is possibly TRBD2 (5 bases). Deletions cut 2 bases from V and 6 bases from J, with 11 bases between. CDR3 length: 13 residues. From germline, CDR1 is KGHSH and CDR2 LQKENI. The CDR3 is CASSPNPSGEQYF. CDR3 in DNA: TGTGCCAGCTCACCAAACCCCAGCGGCGAGCAGTACTTC.

The gene calls are TRBV29-1 and TRBJ1-5, with D unresolved. The germline V and J ends were trimmed by 7 bases and 0 bases, with 7 bases remaining between them. The CDR3 is 12 residues long. Germline CDR1 is SQVTM and CDR2 is ANQGSEA. CDR3 DNA sequence: TGCAGCGCACTGTTTAGCAATCAGCCCCAGCATTTT. Its protein product is CSALFSNQPQHF.

This clonotype was seen a single time. V usage is TRBV4-2 and J usage is TRBJ1-3, with TRBD1 matching over 7 bases. J gave up 2 bases and V 0 bases, and 1 base lay outside the gene matches. Germline V gives CDR1 LGHNA, CDR2 YNFKEQ. The CDR3 is 15 residues long. The CDR3 sequence: CASSQEGQPGNTIYF. The CDR3 bases are TGTGCCAGCAGCCAAGAGGGACAGCCTGGAAACACCATATATTTT.

Only a few counts were recorded for this clonotype. The chain recombines TRBV29-1 with TRBJ2-7; TRBD1 matches at 11 bases. The germline gives CDR1 SQVTM, CDR2 ANQGSEA. The CDR3 extends over 16 amino acids. With 0 bases clipped from V and 2 bases from J, the junction kept 6 bases outside the gene matches. In DNA, the CDR3 is TGCAGCGTTGAAGATAGCAGGACAGGGGGCCCCTACGAGCAGTACTTC. This encodes CSVEDSRTGGPYEQYF.

This chain joins TRBV20-1 and TRBJ1-1; D is uncertain. Germline values: CDR1 DFQATT, CDR2 SNEGSKA (reference sequence). This CDR3 comprises 13 residues. V lost 6 bases to trimming and J lost 4 bases, with 15 bases between them. The CDR3 DNA is TGCAGTGCCAGGCCGGACCCAACCACTGAAGCTTTCTTT. Its translation: CSARPDPTTEAFF.

J is TRBJ1-3 and V is TRBV19; D is possibly TRBD1 (6 bases). Germline CDR1 and CDR2: LNHDA and SQIVND (reference sequence). The CDR3 loop spans 12 amino acids. Trimming pared 7 bases from V and 9 bases from J, leaving 13 bases between. CDR3 bases: TGTGCCAGTACCACGGACAGACTCACCATATATTTT. Encoded protein: CASTTDRLTIYF.

This chain connects TRBV5-1 to TRBJ1-1, with D perhaps TRBD1 (6 bases). V was clipped by 7 bases and J by 3 bases, with 28 bases between them. This CDR3 contains 18 residues. Germline lookup yields CDR1 SGHRS and CDR2 YFSETQ. CDR3 nucleotides: TGCGCCAGCGGAATGGAAGGGACTACAGGGATTGGGCACACTGAAGCTTTCTTT. Its protein is CASGMEGTTGIGHTEAFF.

The chain links TRBV12-3 or TRBV12-4 to TRBJ1-2, with a tentative D call TRBD1 (5 bases). Trimming took 5 bases from V and 7 from J, leaving 29 bases between them. There are 18 residues in the CDR3. CDR3 coding DNA: TGTGCCAGCAGTCCAAAGCCCGAGACAGTCCTAGCTCGCTCTGGCTACACCTTC. Its protein product is CASSPKPETVLARSGYTF.

This chain joins TRBV29-1 and TRBJ1-2, with 9 bases identical to TRBD1. Unmatched junction bases numbered 6, after V lost 6 bases and J lost 4 bases. Germline V gene lookup returns CDR1 SQVTM and CDR2 ANQGSEA. The CDR3 covers 13 residues. In DNA, the CDR3 is TGCAGCGTACCGGGACAGGGACTCTATGGCTACACCTTC. Translation: CSVPGQGLYGYTF.

This rearrangement joins TRBV5-1 to TRBJ1-1, with D possibly being TRBD1 (5 bases). This CDR3 comprises 14 residues. Germline V gene sequence: CDR1 SGHRS, CDR2 YFSETQ. V was cut by 2 bases and J by 3 bases, with 11 bases left in between. Here the CDR3 DNA reads TGCGCCAGCAGCTTACCAGGGAGAGACACTGAAGCTTTCTTT. Translation gives CASSLPGRDTEAFF.

V is TRBV29-1 and J is TRBJ2-5; D may be TRBD2 (5 bases). With 7 bases removed from V and 6 bases from J, the gap between germline ends came to 21 bases. The CDR3 runs 14 residues. CDR1 and CDR2 from the germline V gene are SQVTM and ANQGSEA. CDR3 DNA sequence: TGCAGCGCTAAGCAATGGGCTAGCTTAAAGACCCAGTACTTC. Protein sequence: CSAKQWASLKTQYF.

The chain is built from TRBV6-2 or TRBV6-3 and TRBJ1-1; no clear D gene. The germline CDR1 and CDR2 sequences are MNHEY and SVGEGT. The length of the CDR3 is 13 residues. The V end was cut by 4 bases, the J end by 6 bases, with 12 bases between. CDR3: CASSWAGVPEAFF. The CDR3 nucleotides are TGTGCCAGCAGTTGGGCCGGGGTCCCTGAAGCTTTCTTT.

The rearrangement uses TRBV18 and TRBJ2-1; no clear D. Between the trimmed V and J ends, which lost 0 bases and 9 bases, there was a span of 9 bases. Germline V CDR1 and CDR2: KGHSH, LQKENI. The CDR3 is 13 amino acids. The CDR3 coding sequence is TGTGCCAGCTCACCACCGGCGGATCCTGAGCAGTTCTTC. Protein sequence: CASSPPADPEQFF.

The V call is TRBV20-1, the J call TRBJ2-7, with TRBD1 matching over 10 bases. CDR1 and CDR2 (germline): DFQATT, SNEGSKA (reference sequence). This CDR3 is built from 17 residues. V dropped 5 bases and J dropped 3; count of bases not matched to a gene: 16. The CDR3 region has the DNA TGCAGTGCTTCCGACTTTATGGCGACAGGGGGCATCTACGAGCAGTACTTC. It codes for CSASDFMATGGIYEQYF.

The chain couples TRBV25-1 to TRBJ2-3; D perhaps matches TRBD1 (5 bases). The CDR3 sequence is 16 residues long. Per the germline V gene, CDR1 is MGHDK and CDR2 is SYGVNS. V was pared by 5 bases and J by 2 bases, with 17 bases between. The CDR3 DNA reads TGTGCCAGCAGTTACCAGCCTAGGGGAAACACAGATACGCAGTATTTT. Protein product: CASSYQPRGNTDTQYF.